This T cell receptor beta chain was obtained from a study of CD8+CD57+ T cells in acquired aplastic anemia. Study-wide results and limits: Between the patient and control groups, CD8+ Simpson's diversity did not differ significantly.

TCR beta VDJ and CDR3 were profiled, and genomic DNA was the template. From the reads, TCRdb called clonotypes with MiXCR, one entry per CDR3 protein. The sample carries about 200,000 distinct CDR3 sequences, approximately 60% recorded once. This clonotype has a count of ten or more. The antigen remains undetermined. Germline V gene data show CDR1 as SGHRS and CDR2 as YFSETQ. Trimming shortened V by 4 bases and J by 1 base, and 11 bases separated the two germline ends. The CDR3 has 15 amino acids. Patients chosen for sequencing had shown CD8+CD57+ cell expansion by flow cytometry. Sample: sorted CD4+, CD8+, or CD8+CD57+ T cells (not recorded which) from PBMCs. The chain recombines TRBV5-1 with TRBJ1-4; D is perhaps TRBD1 (5 bases). The receptor's source is a human donor with aplastic anemia. The CDR3: CASSVWGGTNEKLFF. CDR3 coding DNA: TGCGCCAGCAGCGTCTGGGGGGGAACTAATGAAAAACTGTTTTTT.